The clone carrying this T cell receptor beta chain was seen only a few times. Its antigen is not identified. The TCR alpha and TCR beta cDNA libraries, bearing sample barcodes and UMIs, were generated by 5'RACE using constant-segment primers. In TCRdb, the 5' RACE reads were re-called with MiXCR into one record per CDR3 protein. The sample lists hundreds of thousands of distinct CDR3 sequences, approximately 20% occurring once. The data are from a study of T-cell memory formation after mild COVID-19. Study-wide results and caveats: CD4+ clones that contracted lay mainly in CM and EM; CD8+ ones lay in EMRA. Clones that got smaller from day 15 to 85 had even CD4/CD8, while clones growing later tipped toward CD4+.

Germline CDR1 and CDR2: SGHRS and YFSETQ. This CDR3 comprises 15 residues. The germline V and J ends were trimmed by 6 bases and 0 bases, with 16 bases remaining between them. The chain recombines TRBV5-1 with TRBJ2-7; D gene unclear. The receptor was derived from an adult woman who had mild COVID-19 (a few samples of this study predate the infection). Cell type and time point are not known. Sequenced: PBMCs or a T cell subset sorted from them (not recorded which). The CDR3 region has the DNA TGCGCCAGCACCTTCCGGTTTTCGTCCTCCTACGAGCAGTACTTC. It specifies CASTFRFSSSYEQYF.